This T cell receptor (beta chain) was identified in a study of blood T cells in healthy people across ages. The V end lost 6 bases, the J end lost 0 bases, and 16 bases lay between the germline ends. The CDR3 is made up of 15 amino acids. Germline assignment: CDR1 DFQATT and CDR2 SNEGSKA (reference sequence). Combining a sample-barcoded 5' primer with a J-beta primer mix, a second PCR ran for 7 to 11 cycles. A template-switch adaptor with 12 random nucleotides tagged each cDNA molecule. Each CDR3 protein gets one entry after TCRdb re-called the 5' RACE reads with MiXCR. Of approximately 820,000 distinct CDR3 sequences listed, approximately 48% are singletons.

This TCR came from a man between 60 and 75 years old in good health. Sequenced: blood. This chain connects TRBV20-1 to TRBJ2-3; weak D call: TRBD2 (6 bases). DNA for the CDR3: TGCAGTGCCCCATCGGGACGGGGGAGCACAGATACGCAGTATTTT. Its protein is CSAPSGRGSTDTQYF.